These T cell receptor beta chains were read from a single sample in a study of PD-1 blockade in classical Hodgkin lymphoma. The assay was immunoSEQ multiplex PCR, and TCRdb's table has in-frame clones only and misses some. The data show 15,000 to 20,000 clones, 90% seen once. Specimen: peripheral blood mononuclear cells (PBMCs). The receptor source for this set is a human donor with classical Hodgkin lymphoma. Each CDR3 is given without its conserved first and last residue.

J gene: TRBJ2-2; CDR3 length: 14; V gene: TRBV6-4; CDR3 protein: ASSDSRAGDTGELF
J gene: TRBJ2-6; CDR3 length: 16; V gene: TRBV7-9; CDR3 protein: ASSSYGDLLPGANVLT
J gene: TRBJ2-7; CDR3 length: 14; V gene: TRBV7-6; CDR3 protein: ASSRGVLAESYEQY
J gene: TRBJ1-6; CDR3 length: 13; V gene: TRBV6-6; CDR3 protein: ASSPTGEYNSPLH
J gene: TRBJ1-2; CDR3 length: 15; V gene: TRBV28; CDR3 protein: ASSPTFLTGGEYGYT
J gene: TRBJ1-4; CDR3 length: 13; V gene: TRBV7-2; CDR3 protein: ASSPRGPANEKLF
J gene: TRBJ1-5; CDR3 length: 11; V gene: TRBV15; CDR3 protein: ATSTRQGQPQH
J gene: TRBJ1-3; CDR3 length: 13; V gene: TRBV6-5; CDR3 protein: ASSITTGFGNTIY
J gene: TRBJ1-5; CDR3 length: 12; V gene: TRBV6-4; CDR3 protein: ASSEIGRGQPQH
J gene: TRBJ2-7; CDR3 length: 11; V gene: TRBV10-1; CDR3 protein: ASSRDPTYEQY
J gene: TRBJ2-2; CDR3 length: 11; V gene: TRBV10-2; CDR3 protein: ASSLLGSGELF
J gene: TRBJ2-6; CDR3 length: 14; V gene: TRBV19; CDR3 protein: ASSVTGGGGANVLT
J gene: TRBJ2-1; CDR3 length: 12; V gene: TRBV6-1; CDR3 protein: ASTGPPFRNEQF
J gene: TRBJ2-7; CDR3 length: 12; V gene: TRBV5-4; CDR3 protein: ASRASRDRYEQY
J gene: TRBJ2-1; CDR3 length: 10; V gene: TRBV18; CDR3 protein: ASSPRENEQF
J gene: TRBJ2-1; CDR3 length: 10; V gene: TRBV6-5; CDR3 protein: ASSTSGDEQF
J gene: TRBJ2-3; CDR3 length: 12; V gene: TRBV28; CDR3 protein: ASSLTLAQDTQY
J gene: TRBJ1-4; CDR3 length: 14; V gene: TRBV21-1; CDR3 protein: ASSIDTGTDNEKLF
J gene: TRBJ2-7; CDR3 length: 12; V gene: TRBV21-1; CDR3 protein: ASNLGTGGSEQY
J gene: TRBJ2-3; CDR3 length: 12; V gene: TRBV25-1; CDR3 protein: ASRATASTDTQY
J gene: TRBJ2-7; CDR3 length: 12; V gene: TRBV9; CDR3 protein: ASSVDLAPYEQY
J gene: TRBJ2-1; CDR3 length: 11; V gene: TRBV10-3; CDR3 protein: AISVGKDNEQF
J gene: TRBJ2-5; CDR3 length: 15; V gene: TRBV5-1; CDR3 protein: ASSLHLAGGPRETQY
J gene: TRBJ1-4; CDR3 length: 13; V gene: TRBV5-1; CDR3 protein: ASSLALAGSEKLF
J gene: TRBJ1-4; CDR3 length: 13; V gene: TRBV7-9; CDR3 protein: ASSSSGQLGEKLF
J gene: TRBJ2-7; CDR3 length: 13; V gene: TRBV9; CDR3 protein: ASSVGLASPYEQY
J gene: TRBJ1-2; CDR3 length: 10; V gene: TRBV29-1; CDR3 protein: SVRQGVYGYT
J gene: TRBJ2-7; CDR3 length: 12; V gene: TRBV25-1; CDR3 protein: ASSDGHKSYEQY
J gene: TRBJ2-5; CDR3 length: 10; V gene: TRBV5-4; CDR3 protein: ASSIREETQY
J gene: TRBJ1-2; CDR3 length: 14; V gene: TRBV10-3; CDR3 protein: AISDLTGHKDYGYT
J gene: TRBJ2-7; CDR3 length: 14; V gene: TRBV14; CDR3 protein: ASSLNSIGQTYEQY
J gene: TRBJ2-6; CDR3 length: 12; V gene: TRBV2; CDR3 protein: ASSPRGQGSVLT
J gene: TRBJ1-1; CDR3 length: 12; V gene: TRBV7-9; CDR3 protein: ASSLVGRRTEAF
J gene: TRBJ2-5; CDR3 length: 13; V gene: TRBV7-2; CDR3 protein: ASSSRCGTQETQY
J gene: TRBJ1-5; CDR3 length: 10; V gene: TRBV2; CDR3 protein: ASQYSNQPQH
J gene: TRBJ1-1; CDR3 length: 11; V gene: TRBV28; CDR3 protein: ASSEGGNTEAF
J gene: TRBJ2-7; CDR3 length: 12; V gene: TRBV6-1; CDR3 protein: ASGRDRGVYEQY
J gene: TRBJ2-3; CDR3 length: 11; V gene: TRBV6-5; CDR3 protein: ASSSPRTDTQY
J gene: TRBJ1-1; CDR3 length: 10; V gene: TRBV9; CDR3 protein: ASSVVGSSAF
J gene: TRBJ1-2; CDR3 length: 15; V gene: TRBV14; CDR3 protein: ASSQDRVGTLFYGYT
J gene: TRBJ2-7; CDR3 length: 16; V gene: TRBV15; CDR3 protein: ATSRDLPLAGEPYEQY
J gene: TRBJ2-5; CDR3 length: 11; V gene: TRBV29-1; CDR3 protein: SVWDRGLETQY
J gene: TRBJ2-1; CDR3 length: 10; V gene: TRBV6-5; CDR3 protein: ASSPIGNEQF
J gene: TRBJ2-5; CDR3 length: 11; V gene: TRBV2; CDR3 protein: ASSVYRDGTQY
J gene: TRBJ1-2; CDR3 length: 13; V gene: TRBV6-5; CDR3 protein: ASSRQGSSNYGYT
J gene: TRBJ2-5; CDR3 length: 11; V gene: TRBV4-2; CDR3 protein: ASSQGQQETQY
J gene: TRBJ2-7; CDR3 length: 13; V gene: TRBV25-1; CDR3 protein: ASSEGGGNSYEQY
J gene: TRBJ1-5; CDR3 length: 13; V gene: TRBV18; CDR3 protein: ASSPDQGANQPQH
J gene: TRBJ1-5; CDR3 length: 13; V gene: TRBV25-1; CDR3 protein: ASSDGTGSNQPQH
J gene: TRBJ2-7; CDR3 length: 11; V gene: TRBV12-5; CDR3 protein: ASGSHLGFEQY
J gene: TRBJ2-7; CDR3 length: 12; V gene: TRBV7-9; CDR3 protein: ASRPRGDGYEQY
J gene: TRBJ2-6; CDR3 length: 14; V gene: TRBV6-5; CDR3 protein: ASSYRRSSGANVLT
J gene: TRBJ2-5; CDR3 length: 12; V gene: TRBV19; CDR3 protein: ASSMSGGQETQY
J gene: TRBJ2-6; CDR3 length: 13; V gene: TRBV6-4; CDR3 protein: ASSAEETGANVLT
J gene: TRBJ2-7; CDR3 length: 12; V gene: TRBV27; CDR3 protein: ASSPTGTGGEQY
J gene: TRBJ2-7; CDR3 length: 9; V gene: TRBV20-1; CDR3 protein: SARDKYEQY
J gene: TRBJ1-1; CDR3 length: 16; V gene: TRBV5-1; CDR3 protein: ASSRVRQGGYMDTEAF